This is a list of T cell receptor beta chains from one sample in a study of cytomegalovirus exposure and HLA in healthy donors. Profiling relied on immunoSEQ multiplex PCR, and the TCRdb table lists in-frame clones only, not all of them. The sample holds 85,000 to 90,000 clones, 85% seen once. The source material was PBMCs. These receptors all come from a middle-aged man in good health and CMV-seropositive. Both conserved end residues are part of each CDR3. The D gene is left open where the match is weak. The listing skips clone size in some rows; elsewhere it reads once, few, many or a size class.

d_call: .; clone_size: .; v_call: TRBV6-6; j_call: TRBJ1-5; cdr3_nt: TGTGCCAGTAGGAGGGGCGATCAGCCCCAGCATTTT; cdr3_aa: CASRRGDQPQHF
d_call: TRBD1; clone_size: .; v_call: TRBV7-3; j_call: TRBJ2-5; cdr3_nt: TGTGCCAGCAGCTTAATAGGCGGACAGGGGGCTGAGACCCAGTACTTC; cdr3_aa: CASSLIGGQGAETQYF
d_call: TRBD2; clone_size: .; v_call: TRBV5-6; j_call: TRBJ2-5; cdr3_nt: TGTGCCAGCAGCTCCTCGGGACTAGCGGGAGGAGAGACCCAGTACTTC; cdr3_aa: CASSSSGLAGGETQYF
d_call: .; clone_size: .; v_call: TRBV11-3; j_call: TRBJ1-6; cdr3_nt: TGTGCCAGCAGCTTAAATCCCCTTAATTCACCCCTCCACTTT; cdr3_aa: CASSLNPLNSPLHF
d_call: .; clone_size: .; v_call: TRBV11-2; j_call: TRBJ2-7; cdr3_nt: TGTGCCAGCAGCTTAGGAGGACAGCCTCGTGAGCAGTACTTC; cdr3_aa: CASSLGGQPREQYF
d_call: .; clone_size: .; v_call: TRBV9; j_call: TRBJ1-3; cdr3_nt: TGTGCCAGCACCAGGGCAGGAGGAAACACCATATATTTT; cdr3_aa: CASTRAGGNTIYF
d_call: .; clone_size: .; v_call: TRBV7-9; j_call: TRBJ2-5; cdr3_nt: TGTGCCAGCAGCTTATTCACCAGGGGACAAGGGACCCAGTACTTC; cdr3_aa: CASSLFTRGQGTQYF
d_call: TRBD2; clone_size: .; v_call: TRBV27; j_call: TRBJ2-1; cdr3_nt: TGTGCCAGCAGTTCTCCATGGCGGGAGGGCCGTATCGATGAGCAGTTCTTC; cdr3_aa: CASSSPWREGRIDEQFF
d_call: .; clone_size: .; v_call: TRBV7-2; j_call: TRBJ2-5; cdr3_nt: TGTGCCAGCAGCACTCGGGGGTTCCTACGGGAAGAGACCCAGTACTTC; cdr3_aa: CASSTRGFLREETQYF
d_call: .; clone_size: .; v_call: TRBV7-9; j_call: TRBJ1-2; cdr3_nt: TGTGCCAGCAGCTTAGGCGGGGGGCAGATCTATGGCTACACCTTC; cdr3_aa: CASSLGGGQIYGYTF
d_call: TRBD2; clone_size: .; v_call: TRBV4-1; j_call: TRBJ2-7; cdr3_nt: TGCGCCAGCAGCCAAGGGACGGGCGGGAGGAAGTACTACGAGCAGTACTTC; cdr3_aa: CASSQGTGGRKYYEQYF
d_call: TRBD1; clone_size: .; v_call: TRBV7-9; j_call: TRBJ1-1; cdr3_nt: TGTGCCAGCAGTCCAACCGGGACAGGGTGGACCACTGAAGCTTTCTTT; cdr3_aa: CASSPTGTGWTTEAFF
d_call: TRBD1; clone_size: .; v_call: TRBV5-1; j_call: TRBJ2-7; cdr3_nt: TGCGCCAGCAGCACCACTACCGGGACAGGGTCGGGCGAGCAGTACTTC; cdr3_aa: CASSTTTGTGSGEQYF
d_call: TRBD2; clone_size: once; v_call: TRBV5-1; j_call: TRBJ2-1; cdr3_nt: TGCGCCAGCAGAGGCACTAGCGGGAGTGAAGGGCAGTTCTTC; cdr3_aa: CASRGTSGSEGQFF
d_call: .; clone_size: once; v_call: TRBV5-6; j_call: TRBJ2-1; cdr3_nt: TGTGCCAGCAGCCTACAGGACAGTCGACAGTTCTTC; cdr3_aa: CASSLQDSRQFF
d_call: .; clone_size: .; v_call: TRBV5-4; j_call: TRBJ2-3; cdr3_nt: TGTGCCAGCAGCCCCGCAACTAGGCGATCAGATACGCAGTATTTT; cdr3_aa: CASSPATRRSDTQYF
d_call: .; clone_size: .; v_call: TRBV19; j_call: TRBJ1-2; cdr3_nt: TGTGCCAGTAGTCCCAGCCGCGGCACTACTAACTATGGCTACACCTTC; cdr3_aa: CASSPSRGTTNYGYTF
d_call: TRBD1; clone_size: .; v_call: TRBV5-5; j_call: TRBJ1-3; cdr3_nt: TGTGCCAGCAGCGGGCTTGGACAGGGGGGCCACTACTCTGGAAACACCATATATTTT; cdr3_aa: CASSGLGQGGHYSGNTIYF
d_call: .; clone_size: .; v_call: TRBV9; j_call: TRBJ1-1; cdr3_nt: TGTGCCAGCAGCGTAGATCGGTCGGTGAACACTGAAGCTTTCTTT; cdr3_aa: CASSVDRSVNTEAFF
d_call: .; clone_size: .; v_call: TRBV6-5; j_call: TRBJ2-1; cdr3_nt: TGTGCCAGCAAACTGGACAGCACCAATGAGCAGTTCTTC; cdr3_aa: CASKLDSTNEQFF
d_call: TRBD1; clone_size: .; v_call: TRBV5-4; j_call: TRBJ2-5; cdr3_nt: TGTGCCAGCAGCCCCGAACAGGGGGCGAAGACCCAGTACTTC; cdr3_aa: CASSPEQGAKTQYF
d_call: .; clone_size: .; v_call: TRBV18; j_call: TRBJ1-1; cdr3_nt: TGTGCCAGCTCATTAATCAGCGCGGGGGACACTGAAGCTTTCTTT; cdr3_aa: CASSLISAGDTEAFF
d_call: .; clone_size: .; v_call: TRBV19; j_call: TRBJ2-7; cdr3_nt: TGTGCCAGTAGTATTTGGGGGGACGAGCAGTACTTC; cdr3_aa: CASSIWGDEQYF
d_call: TRBD1; clone_size: few; v_call: TRBV10-2; j_call: TRBJ1-2; cdr3_nt: TGCGCCAGCAGTGGGACAGGGATCCGGGGTGGCTACACCTTC; cdr3_aa: CASSGTGIRGGYTF